This T cell receptor beta chain came from a study of CD8+ T cells in alopecia areata. Study-wide findings and caveats: Throughout tofacitinib, many expanded lesional clones continued to persist in scalp and blood.

Sample treatment: oral pan-JAK inhibitor, 5-10 mg twice daily. Alopecia areata patients had lesional scalp punch biopsies and peripheral blood taken from them. J gave up 1 base and V 1 base, and 4 bases lay outside the gene matches. The CDR3 loop spans 16 amino acids. Germline CDR1 and CDR2: LGHNA and YSLEER. This clone was detected a few times. The antigen remains undetermined. RNA was isolated and reverse transcribed to cDNA, the sequencing template. Method: immunoSEQ multiplex PCR; TCRdb's copy keeps in-frame clones and lacks some. Among about 190,000 clones listed, about 65% were seen once. The clonotype was recovered from a human donor with alopecia areata. Sequenced here: CD4+ T cells sorted from blood, sampled around week 50, from a patient treated with tofacitinib. V is TRBV4-3 and J is TRBJ2-5, with TRBD2 matching 9 bases. The CDR3 DNA follows: TGCGCCAGCAGCCAAGGGACTAGCGCAGGCCAAGAGACCCAGTACTTC. It is translated as CASSQGTSAGQETQYF.